This T cell receptor beta chain was sequenced during a study of graft-versus-host responses after intestinal transplantation. Study background: Transplants given to recipients were multivisceral, liver-intestinal, or isolated intestinal. Anti-thymocyte globulin served as induction for all recipients, who then took tacrolimus and steroids for three to four years. Study conclusions and caveats: Circulating GvH clone levels at their peak were associated with HvG declines (early post-transplant). Recipient bone marrow held GvH clones, some seen earlier in ileum or blood.

The CDR3 runs 15 residues. The germline gives CDR1 MNHEY, CDR2 SMNVEV (reference sequence). Trimming cost V 2 bases and J 6 bases, with 14 bases left between them. On this clone: Its cognate antigen is unknown.

Sequencing was performed with immunoSEQ multiplex PCR; in TCRdb, only in-frame clones are kept and a portion is missing. The table lists about 80,000 clones, about nine tenths of them singletons. This clonotype was sampled from a human patient who received an intestinal transplant, so some T cells may come from the graft donor. V is TRBV27 and J is TRBJ2-1; D uncertain. Sequences were derived from PBMCs, sampled 98 days after intestinal transplantation. CDR3 DNA: TGTGCCAGCAGTTTAGCGGCGTTCGGAAGCAATGAGCAGTTCTTC. Protein product: CASSLAAFGSNEQFF.